The 20 T cell receptor beta chains in this list originate from one sample, sequenced in a study of T-cell reconstitution after alpha-beta-depleted transplantation in children listed by TCRdb under 2016. Preparation of the library involved PCR. The sample was run on an Illumina HiSeq 2500. TCR library preparation used molecular barcoding, with unique molecular identifiers applied to normalize quantification of the TCRbeta repertoire. TCRdb trimmed public reads at Q25 via fastp, called clones via MiXCR and kept in-frame beta chains. Each CDR3 protein gets just one entry, which takes the most common genes and DNA from the rows behind it. The sample records about 900,000 distinct CDR3 sequences, roughly 29% of which are singletons. The ten largest clonotypes hold about 28% of the sample. The label giving this sample's treatment or condition can be read as: allogeneic hematopoietic cell transplantation with graft depleted of TCRalphabeta T cells and CD19 B cells.

Sequencing was performed on PBMCs, mostly from graft donor cells, taken 360 days after TCRalphabeta/CD19-depleted stem cell transplant. These receptors all come from a boy younger than two who had a stem cell transplant for SCID, so the T cells may come from the graft donor.

In this sample, this clonotype turned up a few times. V and J are TRBV5-1 and TRBJ1-2, with no clear D. Germline loops: CDR1 SGHRS, CDR2 YFSETQ. With 4 bases removed from V and 6 bases from J, the gap between germline ends came to 13 bases. This CDR3 comprises 13 residues. CDR3 protein: CASSRNQVDGYTF. The CDR3 DNA sequence: TGCGCCAGCAGCCGCAACCAAGTGGATGGCTACACCTTC.

CDR3 sequence (DNA): TGTGCCTGGAGGGATTCGGCAGTAAGCACAGATACGCAGTATTTT. Amino acids: CAWRDSAVSTDTQYF. The V and J genes are TRBV30 and TRBJ2-3, with D uncertain. The CDR3 totals 15 residues. Germline CDR1 and CDR2: GTSNPN and SVGIG (reference sequence). Deletions cut 3 bases from V and 0 bases from J, with 13 bases between.

There are many counts of this clonotype. V and J are TRBV29-1 and TRBJ2-2; D not certain. The CDR3 sequence is 14 residues long. Trimming removed 1 base at V and 2 bases at J, with 8 bases between. CDR1 and CDR2 (germline): SQVTM, ANQGSEA. CDR3 in amino acids: CSVEGQVNTGELFF. DNA of the CDR3: TGCAGCGTTGAAGGGCAGGTTAACACCGGGGAGCTGTTTTTT.

This sequence joins TRBV5-1 and TRBJ2-3; D gene ambiguous. Trimming shortened V by 0 bases and J by 5 bases, and 10 bases separated the two germline ends. Germline lookup yields CDR1 SGHRS and CDR2 YFSETQ. The length of the CDR3 is 14 residues. This CDR3 reads CASSLEPSGDTQYF. DNA for the CDR3: TGCGCCAGCAGCTTGGAACCTTCCGGAGATACGCAGTATTTT.

This clonotype was seen only a few times. This chain uses TRBV29-1 with TRBJ1-4; D is undetermined. Germline loops: CDR1 SQVTM, CDR2 ANQGSEA. CDR3 length equals 13 residues. V was pared by 6 bases and J by 4 bases, with 12 bases between. The CDR3, as DNA: TGCAGCGTCGCCGACAAGCTTAATGAAAAACTGTTTTTT. Translated, it gives CSVADKLNEKLFF. The variable domain in full, with the rest retrieved from reference TRBV29-1 and TRBJ1-4, is SAVISQKPSRDICQRGTSLTIQCQVDSQVTMMFWYRQQPGQSLTLIATANQGSEATYESGFVIDKFPISRPNLTFSTLTVSNMSPEDSSIYLCSVADKLNEKLFFGSGTQLSVL.

This clonotype was seen more than once but under ten times. This chain connects TRBV20-1 to TRBJ1-1; tentatively, D is TRBD1 (5 bases). CDR3 length equals 14 residues. The V gene lost 3 bases and the J gene lost 7 bases, with 18 bases spanning the gap. Germline-derived CDR1 and CDR2 are DFQATT and SNEGSKA (reference sequence). For the CDR3, the DNA is TGCAGTGCTAGGTTTCTGGGGTTGGGGGTTGAAGCTTTCTTT. The encoded protein is CSARFLGLGVEAFF.

CDR3 bases: TGCGCCAGCAGCCAAACGGGGTACAGTAGGGACACTGAAGCTTTCTTT. Amino acid sequence: CASSQTGYSRDTEAFF. J is TRBJ1-1 and V is TRBV4-1; unclear D gene. Per the germline V gene, CDR1 is MGHRA and CDR2 is YSYEKL. This CDR3 comprises 16 residues. With 2 bases removed from V and 3 bases from J, the gap between germline ends came to 16 bases.

The J gene is TRBJ1-6, the V gene TRBV5-1, with D possibly matching TRBD1 (6 bases). This CDR3 has 14 residues. Trimming shortened V by 4 bases and J by 6 bases, and 11 bases separated the two germline ends. Germline V gene data show CDR1 as SGHRS and CDR2 as YFSETQ. The CDR3 loop is CASSPGQVNSPLHF. The CDR3, as DNA: TGCGCCAGCAGCCCGGGACAAGTTAATTCACCCCTCCACTTT. The full variable domain, its missing parts supplied by reference TRBV5-1 and TRBJ1-6, is KAGVTQTPRYLIKTRGQQVTLSCSPISGHRSVSWYQQTPGQGLQFLFEYFSETQRNKGNFPGRFSGRQFSNSRSEMNVSTLELGDSALYLCASSPGQVNSPLHFGNGTRLTVT.

The chain combines TRBV4-2 with TRBJ2-5; 11 positions match TRBD2. Germline CDR1 and CDR2: LGHNA and YNFKEQ. Unmatched junction bases numbered 8, after V lost 1 base and J lost 4 bases. The CDR3 totals 17 residues. CDR3 sequence: CASSQVRSGGVGETQYF. DNA for the CDR3: TGTGCCAGCAGCCAAGTCCGTAGCGGGGGGGTAGGAGAGACCCAGTACTTC.

V usage is TRBV28 and J usage is TRBJ1-1, with D possibly TRBD1 on 5 matching bases. Germline V gene lookup returns CDR1 MDHEN and CDR2 SYDVKM. V shed 6 bases and J shed 9 bases, with 14 bases lying between them. The CDR3 is made up of 12 amino acids. The CDR3 bases are TGTGCCAGCAGCCTGAGACAGTCCAAAGCTTTCTTT. As protein: CASSLRQSKAFF.

The genes are TRBV5-5 and TRBJ2-5; D remains ambiguous. The CDR3 is 15 residues long. Trimming removed 0 bases from V and 1 base from J, with 10 bases in between. The germline V gene has CDR1 SGHKS and CDR2 YYEKEE (reference sequence). CDR3 coding DNA: TGTGCCAGCAGCTTGGCAACCGCGGCCCAAGAGACCCAGTACTTC. It encodes CASSLATAAQETQYF.

The chain uses TRBV20-1 and TRBJ2-7, with D possibly TRBD2 on 6 matching bases. Germline CDR1 reads DFQATT; CDR2 reads SNEGSKA (reference sequence). The CDR3 contains 14 residues. With 3 bases removed from V and 0 bases from J, the gap between germline ends came to 12 bases. The CDR3 spells CSAREGTLSYEQYF. The CDR3 region has the DNA TGCAGTGCTAGGGAGGGGACCCTCTCCTACGAGCAGTACTTC.

In its sample, this clonotype was seen a few times. This chain joins TRBV6-6 and TRBJ1-3, with 7 positions matching TRBD1. CDR1 MNHNY and CDR2 SVGAGI come from the germline V gene (reference sequence). The CDR3 spans 13 residues. Losses at the gene ends were 5 bases for V and 2 bases for J; bases not matched to a gene: 0. CDR3 nucleotide sequence: TGTGCCAGCAGTCAGGGGGCTGGAAACACCATATATTTT. This gives the protein CASSQGAGNTIYF.

This clonotype was detected many times. This chain joins TRBV2 and TRBJ2-2, with a possible D match to TRBD1 (5 bases). This CDR3 is built from 13 residues. V shed 5 bases and J shed 6 bases, with 10 bases lying between them. Germline-derived CDR1 and CDR2 are SNHLY and FYNNEI. CDR3 loop: CASSRQSAGELFF. For the CDR3, the DNA is TGTGCCAGCAGTCGACAGTCGGCCGGGGAGCTGTTTTTT.

The chain links TRBV7-9 to TRBJ1-1; no definite D call. Trimming removed 8 bases at V and 1 base at J, with 5 bases between. The CDR3 has 11 amino acids. CDR1 is SEHNR, CDR2 FQNEAQ, per germline (reference sequence). The CDR3 loop reads CASVANTEAFF. The CDR3 nucleotides are TGTGCCAGCGTCGCGAACACTGAAGCTTTCTTT.

V gene TRBV5-1 combines with J gene TRBJ2-1; 10 nucleotides agree with TRBD2. Germline assignment: CDR1 SGHRS and CDR2 YFSETQ. The CDR3 has 15 residues. The V gene end was trimmed by 4 bases and the J gene end by 9 bases; junction bases not matched to a gene: 10. This CDR3 is CASSPGLAAGVEQFF. The CDR3 DNA reads as TGCGCCAGCAGCCCCGGACTAGCGGCGGGCGTTGAGCAGTTCTTC. Full variable domain (outside the CDR3, taken from reference TRBV5-1 and TRBJ2-1): KAGVTQTPRYLIKTRGQQVTLSCSPISGHRSVSWYQQTPGQGLQFLFEYFSETQRNKGNFPGRFSGRQFSNSRSEMNVSTLELGDSALYLCASSPGLAAGVEQFFGPGTRLTVL.

This chain joins TRBV4-1 and TRBJ1-5, with TRBD1 as a possible D gene (5 bases). This CDR3 spans 17 amino acids. The V gene's germline CDR1 is MGHRA and CDR2 YSYEKL. Trimming cost V 4 bases and J 1 base, with 17 bases left between them. The DNA of the CDR3 is TGCGCCAGCAGCCTCGCAGGGAGTACCCAAAGCAATCAGCCCCAGCATTTT. This translates into CASSLAGSTQSNQPQHF.

The chain recombines TRBV5-1 with TRBJ2-2; 7 nucleotides match TRBD2. This CDR3 has 16 amino acids. Germline assignment: CDR1 SGHRS and CDR2 YFSETQ. The trim removed 4 bases at V and 4 bases at J, leaving 10 bases unmatched. In nucleotides, the CDR3 is TGCGCCAGCAGCACCCCAAGTGGGAGGGTCACCGGGGAGCTGTTTTTT. Its translation: CASSTPSGRVTGELFF.

The chain employs TRBV5-6 and TRBJ2-5, with TRBD1 as a possible D gene (6 bases). The V and J ends lost 0 bases and 6 bases respectively, with 18 bases between them. The germline gives CDR1 SGHDT, CDR2 YYEEEE. This CDR3 contains 16 residues. CDR3 nucleotide sequence: TGTGCCAGCAGCTTGGGGGGCCCAGGGGTCAGTAAGACCCAGTACTTC. It encodes CASSLGGPGVSKTQYF.

This clonotype has only a few counts. CDR3 residues: CASSLSVSEATNEKLFF. The CDR3 DNA reads as TGTGCCAGCAGCTTGTCGGTGTCGGAGGCAACTAATGAAAAACTGTTTTTT. The chain employs TRBV5-6 and TRBJ1-4; D is ambiguous. V was trimmed by 1 base and J by 0 bases, leaving 13 bases between them. Germline CDR1 reads SGHDT; CDR2 reads YYEEEE. There are 17 residues in the CDR3.